This TCR beta chain comes out of a study of T cell changes during pregnancy in multiple sclerosis. Sequencing was performed with immunoSEQ multiplex PCR; in TCRdb, only in-frame clones are kept and a portion is missing. The sample holds over 40,000 clones, roughly 90% seen once. In germline, CDR1 is MNHEY, CDR2 SMNVEV (reference sequence). With 6 bases removed from V and 2 bases from J, the gap between germline ends came to 19 bases. This CDR3 is 16 amino acids long. The sample consisted of peripheral blood, taken in the second trimester of pregnancy. The chain links TRBV27 to TRBJ1-2, with no clear D. The TCR was taken from a female donor in good health, enrolled as a control in a pregnancy study. CDR3 sequence (DNA): TGTGCCAGCAGCCGCTTGGTGATCGGAGGGAACTATGGCTACACCTTC. Its translation is CASSRLVIGGNYGYTF.